This T cell receptor (beta chain) appears in the sequencing data of a study of STAT5B mutations in CD4+ large granular lymphocyte leukemia. Study-wide results and caveats: Compared with healthy controls (2/35), patient top clones favored TRBV06 (8/27).

As for this clone: Its antigen is currently unknown. An end of the junction does not agree with germline; a read error may underlie this.

TCRdb's table, derived via immunoSEQ multiplex PCR, lists solely in-frame clones and lacks some. This sample has tens of thousands of clones, with more than 60% found just once. Germline lookup yields CDR1 SGHTA and CDR2 FQGNSA. The CDR3 covers 16 residues. The sequence was collected from a human donor in good health. This sequence joins TRBV7-2 and TRBJ2-1; 10 positions agree with TRBD2. The specimen was CD4+ T cells from blood buffy coats. The CDR3 DNA sequence: TGTGCCGGCAGCTTACTAGCGGGGAGCTCCTACAATGAGCAGTTCTTC. This encodes CAGSLLAGSSYNEQFF.